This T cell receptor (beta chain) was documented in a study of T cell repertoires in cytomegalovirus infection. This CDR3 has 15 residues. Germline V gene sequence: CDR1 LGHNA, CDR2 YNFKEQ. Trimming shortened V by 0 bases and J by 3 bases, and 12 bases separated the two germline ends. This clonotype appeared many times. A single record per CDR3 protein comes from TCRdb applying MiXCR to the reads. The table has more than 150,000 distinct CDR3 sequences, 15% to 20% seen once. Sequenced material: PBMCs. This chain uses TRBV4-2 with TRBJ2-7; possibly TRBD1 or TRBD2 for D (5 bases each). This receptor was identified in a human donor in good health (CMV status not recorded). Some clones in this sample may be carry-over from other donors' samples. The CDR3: CASSQEMPGRYEQYF. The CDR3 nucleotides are TGTGCCAGCAGCCAAGAAATGCCGGGGCGCTACGAGCAGTACTTC.